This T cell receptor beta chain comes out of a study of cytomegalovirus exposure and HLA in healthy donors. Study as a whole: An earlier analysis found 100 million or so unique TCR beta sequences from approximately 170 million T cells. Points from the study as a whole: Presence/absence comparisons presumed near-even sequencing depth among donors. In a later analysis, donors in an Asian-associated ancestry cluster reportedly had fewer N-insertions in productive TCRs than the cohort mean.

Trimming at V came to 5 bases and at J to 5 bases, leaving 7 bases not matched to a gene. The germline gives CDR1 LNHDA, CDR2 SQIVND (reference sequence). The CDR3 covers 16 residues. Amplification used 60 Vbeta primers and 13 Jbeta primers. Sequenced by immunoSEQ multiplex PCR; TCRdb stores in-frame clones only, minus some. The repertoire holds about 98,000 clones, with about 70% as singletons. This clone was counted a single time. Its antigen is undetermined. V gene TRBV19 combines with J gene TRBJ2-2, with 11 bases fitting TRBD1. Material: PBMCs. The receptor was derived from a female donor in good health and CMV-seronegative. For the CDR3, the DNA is TGTGCCAGTAGTCCCTGGACAGGGGGCTTTACCGGGGAGCTGTTTTTT. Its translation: CASSPWTGGFTGELFF.